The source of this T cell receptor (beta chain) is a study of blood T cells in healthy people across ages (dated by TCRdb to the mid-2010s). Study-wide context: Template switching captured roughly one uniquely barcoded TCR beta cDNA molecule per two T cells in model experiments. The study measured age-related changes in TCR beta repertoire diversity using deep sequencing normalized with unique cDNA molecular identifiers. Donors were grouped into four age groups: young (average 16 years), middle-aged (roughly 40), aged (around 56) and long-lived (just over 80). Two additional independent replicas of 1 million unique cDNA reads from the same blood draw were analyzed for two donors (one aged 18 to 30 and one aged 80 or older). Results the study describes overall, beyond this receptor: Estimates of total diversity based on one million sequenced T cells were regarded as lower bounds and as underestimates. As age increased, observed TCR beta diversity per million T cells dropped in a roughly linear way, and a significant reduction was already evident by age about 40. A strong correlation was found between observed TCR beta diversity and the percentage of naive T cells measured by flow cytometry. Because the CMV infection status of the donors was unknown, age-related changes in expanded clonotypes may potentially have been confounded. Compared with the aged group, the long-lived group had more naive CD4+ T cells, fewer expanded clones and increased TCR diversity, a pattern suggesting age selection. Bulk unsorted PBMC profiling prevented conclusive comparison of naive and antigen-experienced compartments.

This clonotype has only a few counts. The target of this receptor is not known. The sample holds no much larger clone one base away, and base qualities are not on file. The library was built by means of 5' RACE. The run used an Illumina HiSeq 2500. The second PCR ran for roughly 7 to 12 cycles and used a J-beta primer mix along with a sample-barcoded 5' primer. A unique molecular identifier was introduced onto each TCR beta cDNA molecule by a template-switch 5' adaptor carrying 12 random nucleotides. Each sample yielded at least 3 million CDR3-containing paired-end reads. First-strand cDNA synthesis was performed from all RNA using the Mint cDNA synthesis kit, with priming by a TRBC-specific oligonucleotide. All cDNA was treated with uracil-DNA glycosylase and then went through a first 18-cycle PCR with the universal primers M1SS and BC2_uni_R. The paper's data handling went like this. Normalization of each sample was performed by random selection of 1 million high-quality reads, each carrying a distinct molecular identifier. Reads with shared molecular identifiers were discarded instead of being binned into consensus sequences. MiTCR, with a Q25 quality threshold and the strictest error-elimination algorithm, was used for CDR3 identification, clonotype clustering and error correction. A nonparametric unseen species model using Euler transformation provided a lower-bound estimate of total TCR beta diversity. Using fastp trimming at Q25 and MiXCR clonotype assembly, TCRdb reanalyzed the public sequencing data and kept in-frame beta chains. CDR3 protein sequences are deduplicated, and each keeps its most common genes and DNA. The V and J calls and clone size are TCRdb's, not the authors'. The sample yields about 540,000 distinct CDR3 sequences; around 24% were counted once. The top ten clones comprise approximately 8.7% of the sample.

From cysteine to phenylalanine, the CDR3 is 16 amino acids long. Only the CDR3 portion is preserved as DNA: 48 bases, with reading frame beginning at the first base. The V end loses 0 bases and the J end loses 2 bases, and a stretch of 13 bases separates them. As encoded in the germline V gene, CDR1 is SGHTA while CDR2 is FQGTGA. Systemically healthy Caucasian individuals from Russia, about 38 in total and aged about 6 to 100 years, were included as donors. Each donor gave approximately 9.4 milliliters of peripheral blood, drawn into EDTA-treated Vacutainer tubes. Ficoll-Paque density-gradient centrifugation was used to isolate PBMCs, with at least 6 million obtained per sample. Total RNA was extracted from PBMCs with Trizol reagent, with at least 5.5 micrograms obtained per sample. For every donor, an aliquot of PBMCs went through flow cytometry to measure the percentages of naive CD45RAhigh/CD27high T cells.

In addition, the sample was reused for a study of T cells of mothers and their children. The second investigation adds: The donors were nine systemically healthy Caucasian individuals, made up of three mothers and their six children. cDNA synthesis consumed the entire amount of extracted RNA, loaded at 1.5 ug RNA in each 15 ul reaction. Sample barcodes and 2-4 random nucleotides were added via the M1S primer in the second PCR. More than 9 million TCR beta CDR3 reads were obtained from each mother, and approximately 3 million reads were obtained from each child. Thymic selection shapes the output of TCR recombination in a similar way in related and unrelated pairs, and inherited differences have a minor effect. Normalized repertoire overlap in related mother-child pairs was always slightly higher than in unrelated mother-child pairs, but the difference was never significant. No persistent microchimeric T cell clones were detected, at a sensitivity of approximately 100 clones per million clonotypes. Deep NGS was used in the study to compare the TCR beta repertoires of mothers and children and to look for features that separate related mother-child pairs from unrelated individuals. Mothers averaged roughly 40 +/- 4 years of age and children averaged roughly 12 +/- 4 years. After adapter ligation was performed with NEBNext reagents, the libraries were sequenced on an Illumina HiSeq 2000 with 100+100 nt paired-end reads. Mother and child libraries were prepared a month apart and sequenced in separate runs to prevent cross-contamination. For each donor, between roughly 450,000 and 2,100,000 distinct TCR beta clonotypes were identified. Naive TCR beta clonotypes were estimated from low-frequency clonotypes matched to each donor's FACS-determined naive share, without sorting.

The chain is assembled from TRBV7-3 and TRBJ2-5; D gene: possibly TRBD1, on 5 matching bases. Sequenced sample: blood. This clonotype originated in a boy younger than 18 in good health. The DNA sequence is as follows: TGTGCCAGCAGCTTAACGTCCTTGACAGTTCAAGAGACCCAGTACTTC. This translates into CASSLTSLTVQETQYF.